The 21 T cell receptor beta chains below were found in one sample sequenced in a study of tumour-infiltrating T cells in Burkitt lymphoma. Libraries were prepared by immunoSEQ multiplex PCR; TCRdb keeps only in-frame clonotypes and omits some of them. The profile covers around 45,000 clones, with roughly 30% appearing a single time and roughly 2.6% taken by the ten largest. Sequencing input: tumor tissue. All receptors derive from a human donor with Burkitt lymphoma.

The chain uses TRBV9 and TRBJ2-1; 10 bases agree with TRBD1. The germline V gene has CDR1 SGDLS and CDR2 YYNGEE. The CDR3 length is 17 residues. The trim removed 3 bases at V and 8 bases at J, leaving 14 bases unmatched. For the CDR3, the DNA is TGTGCCAGCAGCGGGGGGACAGGGGAATGGAAAAGAGATGAGCAGTTCTTC. This sequence encodes CASSGGTGEWKRDEQFF.

This sequence joins TRBV5-6 and TRBJ1-2; D not resolved. Trimming removed 0 bases at V and 3 bases at J, with 6 bases between. Germline V gives CDR1 SGHDT, CDR2 YYEEEE. This CDR3 comprises 13 residues. DNA for the CDR3: TGTGCCAGCAGCTTGGCGGCAGACTATGGCTACACCTTC. This translates into CASSLAADYGYTF. Using reference TRBV5-6 and TRBJ1-2 for the parts outside the CDR3, the full variable domain is DAGVTQSPTHLIKTRGQQVTLRCSPKSGHDTVSWYQQALGQGPQFIFQYYEEEERQRGNFPDRFSGHQFPNYSSELNVNALLLGDSALYLCASSLAADYGYTFGSGTRLTVV.

The V gene is TRBV19, the J gene TRBJ2-5; either TRBD1 or TRBD2 may fit D (6 bases each). The CDR3 covers 16 residues. Germline CDR1 LNHDA, CDR2 SQIVND (reference sequence). V was trimmed by 0 bases and J by 1 base, leaving 12 bases between them. CDR3 loop: CASSIERGRTQETQYF. Here the CDR3 DNA reads TGTGCCAGTAGTATAGAACGGGGGCGAACCCAAGAGACCCAGTACTTC. Variable domain in full (rest from reference TRBV19 and TRBJ2-5): DGGITQSPKYLFRKEGQNVTLSCEQNLNHDAMYWYRQDPGQGLRLIYYSQIVNDFQKGDIAEGYSVSREKKESFPLTVTSAQKNPTAFYLCASSIERGRTQETQYFGPGTRLLVL.

The rearrangement links TRBV5-1 to TRBJ1-1; D might be TRBD1 (6 bases). V gave up 3 bases and J gave up 5 bases, with 14 bases separating them. Germline V gene lookup returns CDR1 SGHRS and CDR2 YFSETQ. CDR3 length: 14 residues. CDR3 region: CASSSAGVGTEAFF. The CDR3 DNA is TGCGCCAGCAGCTCTGCAGGGGTTGGTACTGAAGCTTTCTTT.

The gene calls are TRBV2 and TRBJ2-1, with D perhaps matching TRBD2 (6 bases). V was pared by 4 bases and J by 1 base, with 11 bases between. The CDR3 runs 15 residues. Looked up from germline, CDR1 is SNHLY and CDR2 is FYNNEI. The DNA of the CDR3 is TGTGCCAGCAGTGTCGAGGCGGGGTCCTACAATGAGCAGTTCTTC. Translation gives CASSVEAGSYNEQFF.

This clone was counted between two and nine times. V is TRBV27 and J is TRBJ1-5, with D perhaps TRBD1 (6 bases). This CDR3 is built from 14 residues. Germline CDR1 and CDR2: MNHEY and SMNVEV (reference sequence). The V end was cut by 3 bases, the J end by 4 bases, with 10 bases between. CDR3 amino acids: CASSFAGANQPQHF. As DNA, the CDR3 is TGTGCCAGCAGTTTCGCAGGGGCGAATCAGCCCCAGCATTTT.

This clone occurred a few times. This chain uses TRBV5-1 with TRBJ2-7, with 8 positions matching TRBD2. Trimming cost V 3 bases and J 3 bases; bases outside gene matches: 5. Germline V CDR1 and CDR2: SGHRS, YFSETQ. The length of the CDR3 is 14 residues. CDR3 residues: CASSSSGSNYEQYF. The CDR3 DNA reads as TGCGCCAGCAGCTCCAGCGGGAGCAACTACGAGCAGTACTTC.

V and J are TRBV5-1 and TRBJ2-1, with 9 positions matching TRBD2. J was trimmed by 7 bases and V by 9 bases; bases with no gene match: 11. The germline CDR1 and CDR2 sequences are SGHRS and YFSETQ. The CDR3 has 14 amino acids. The CDR3 here is CANPIAGADNEQFF. The CDR3 bases are TGCGCCAACCCTATAGCGGGGGCCGATAATGAGCAGTTCTTC.

Only a few counts were recorded for this clone. The V call is TRBV5-1, the J call TRBJ2-5, with TRBD2 matching over 8 bases. This CDR3 comprises 15 residues. J lost 0 bases, V lost 2 bases, and 3 bases had no gene match. Germline V gives CDR1 SGHRS, CDR2 YFSETQ. CDR3 coding DNA: TGCGCCAGCAGCTTTACGGGGGGGTACCAAGAGACCCAGTACTTC. Its protein product is CASSFTGGYQETQYF.

This chain uses TRBV11-3 with TRBJ1-3, with TRBD1 as a possible D gene (5 bases). The V and J ends lost 1 base and 1 base respectively, with 11 bases between them. CDR3 length: 16 amino acids. CDR1 SGHNT and CDR2 YENEEA come from the germline V gene. The CDR3 coding sequence is TGTGCCAGCAGCTTAGGAGGGGAGAGGTCTGGAAACACCATATATTTT. Its translation: CASSLGGERSGNTIYF.

The V and J genes are TRBV6-5 and TRBJ1-2, with D perhaps TRBD1 (5 bases). Germline V gene sequence: CDR1 MNHEY, CDR2 SVGAGI. Trimming stripped 7 bases from V and 7 bases from J, with 16 bases between. The CDR3 is 13 amino acids. The CDR3 bases are TGTGCCAGCATGAATCCGGGGCTACTTGGCTACACCTTC. It translates to CASMNPGLLGYTF.

The chain recombines TRBV4-2 with TRBJ1-4; perhaps TRBD1 as D (5 bases). V shed 3 bases and J shed 6 bases, with 11 bases lying between them. This CDR3 region has 14 residues. Per the germline V gene, CDR1 is LGHNA and CDR2 is YNFKEQ. DNA for the CDR3: TGTGCCAGCAGCCAGGGAGGAGGGGATGAAAAACTGTTTTTT. It specifies CASSQGGGDEKLFF.

CDR3 nucleotide sequence: TGTGCCAGCAGACCCAGGGTAACTGGCTACACCTTC. Translated: CASRPRVTGYTF. This chain joins TRBV7-2 and TRBJ1-2; TRBD1 is a possible D gene (5 bases). Germline V gene sequence: CDR1 SGHTA, CDR2 FQGNSA. The V end was cut by 6 bases, the J end by 7 bases, with 12 bases between. The CDR3 runs to 12 residues.

The DNA of the CDR3 is TGTGCCAGCAGTGCAGGACGGGCCCAGTACTTC. This encodes CASSAGRAQYF. The chain combines TRBV6-5 with TRBJ2-5; D unresolved. Germline CDR1 MNHEY, CDR2 SVGAGI. The CDR3 loop spans 11 amino acids. The ends were cut back, 5 bases at V and 9 bases at J, with 10 bases in the middle.

This clone has more than one count but fewer than ten. The chain has TRBV7-8 and TRBJ1-1, with TRBD1 matching over 7 bases. The CDR3 totals 16 residues. Unmatched junction bases numbered 9, after V lost 5 bases and J lost 0 bases. Germline lookup yields CDR1 SGHVS and CDR2 FQNEAQ. CDR3 protein: CASSPRQGNMNTEAFF. The CDR3 nucleotides are TGTGCCAGCAGCCCTCGACAGGGTAACATGAACACTGAAGCTTTCTTT.

DNA of the CDR3: TGTGCCAGCTCACCGGAACAGTACTATGGCTACACCTTC. It encodes CASSPEQYYGYTF. J is TRBJ1-2 and V is TRBV18, with D uncertain. CDR3 size: 13 residues. Trimming removed 3 bases from V and 3 bases from J, with 8 bases in between. The germline gives CDR1 KGHSH, CDR2 LQKENI.

The CDR3 is CASSLEPAGGEQYF. The CDR3 nucleotides are TGTGCCAGCAGCTTAGAGCCAGCCGGGGGAGAGCAGTACTTC. The V gene is TRBV11-2, the J gene TRBJ2-7; D perhaps matches TRBD2 (6 bases). Deletions cut 0 bases from V and 7 bases from J, with 13 bases between. The CDR3 has 14 residues. CDR1 SGHAT and CDR2 FQNNGV come from the germline V gene.

This clone was recorded a few times. This chain joins TRBV2 and TRBJ2-6; possible D gene TRBD1, 6 bases. The germline gives CDR1 SNHLY, CDR2 FYNNEI. V was shortened by 6 bases and J by 0 bases, with 18 bases between the two germline ends. This CDR3 is built from 18 residues. The CDR3 spells CASRVRTETFSGANVLTF. The CDR3 coding sequence is TGTGCCAGCAGAGTTAGGACAGAAACTTTCTCTGGGGCCAACGTCCTGACTTTC. Together with reference TRBV2 and TRBJ2-6, the CDR3 gives the full variable domain: EPEVTQTPSHQVTQMGQEVILRCVPISNHLYFYWYRQILGQKVEFLVSFYNNEISEKSEIFDDQFSVERPDGSNFTLKIRSTKLEDSAMYFCASRVRTETFSGANVLTFGAGSRLTVL.

Here the CDR3 DNA reads TGTGCCAGCAGCACCCGGCCGACAGGAAAAAAGTACAATGAGCAGTTCTTC. Amino acids: CASSTRPTGKKYNEQFF. V and J are TRBV11-1 and TRBJ2-1, with D possibly matching TRBD1 (6 bases). Germline V gene sequence: CDR1 SGHAT, CDR2 FQDESV (reference sequence). Between the trimmed V and J ends, which lost 5 bases and 4 bases, there was a span of 21 bases. The CDR3 has 17 amino acids.

This clone has at least ten counts. The chain links TRBV4-2 to TRBJ2-5; 9 bases match TRBD2. This CDR3 has 17 amino acids. Trimming removed 0 bases from V and 7 bases from J; junction bases left unmatched: 12. In germline, CDR1 is LGHNA, CDR2 YNFKEQ. CDR3: CASSQDLAGDKRGTQYF. CDR3 nucleotides: TGTGCCAGCAGCCAAGATTTAGCGGGGGATAAGAGGGGGACCCAGTACTTC.

The chain employs TRBV6-1 and TRBJ1-1, with a possible D match to TRBD1 (6 bases). V gave up 3 bases and J gave up 4 bases, with 12 bases separating them. Per the germline V gene, CDR1 is MNHNS and CDR2 is SASEGT. The CDR3 has 14 residues. The CDR3 region is CASSDSGGGTEAFF. CDR3 nucleotides: TGTGCCAGCAGTGACTCCGGAGGGGGCACTGAAGCTTTCTTT.